What follows describes a single T cell receptor (beta chain). No antigen is known for it. These data come from a study of CD8 T cells in ankylosing spondylitis. Study-wide results and caveats: Ankylosing spondylitis blood appeared to carry a characteristic TCR beta motif of several highly homologous variants. Relatively scarce in peripheral blood, disease-linked clones were CD8+. From matched ankylosing spondylitis synovial fluid, disease-linked clones were reportedly recovered at significantly enriched levels.

TCRdb analysed the 5' RACE reads with MiXCR anew, one entry per CDR3 protein. In the table there are hundreds of thousands of distinct CDR3 sequences, 30% to 40% of which are singletons. The V and J ends lost 8 bases and 6 bases respectively, with 21 bases between them. The length of the CDR3 is 15 residues. The chain couples TRBV12-3 or TRBV12-4 to TRBJ2-3, with D tentatively TRBD2 (7 bases). The receptor comes from a male donor with ankylosing spondylitis or in good health (not recorded which). Material: blood, either unsorted or a sorted T cell fraction (not recorded which). CDR3 amino acids: CASCNLGGGRDTQYF. The CDR3 coding sequence is TGTGCCAGCTGCAACCTGGGGGGGGGCAGGGATACGCAGTATTTT.